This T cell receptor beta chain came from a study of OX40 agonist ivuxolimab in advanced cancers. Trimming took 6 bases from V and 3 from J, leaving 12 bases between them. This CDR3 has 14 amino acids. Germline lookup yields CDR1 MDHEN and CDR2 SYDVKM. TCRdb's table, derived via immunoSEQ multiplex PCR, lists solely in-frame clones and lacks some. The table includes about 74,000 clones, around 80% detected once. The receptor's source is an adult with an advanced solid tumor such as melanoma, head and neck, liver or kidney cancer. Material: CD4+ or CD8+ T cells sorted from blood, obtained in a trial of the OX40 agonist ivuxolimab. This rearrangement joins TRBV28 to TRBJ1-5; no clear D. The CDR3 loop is CASSPWIVNQPQHF. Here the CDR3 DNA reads TGTGCCAGCAGCCCGTGGATCGTCAATCAGCCCCAGCATTTT.